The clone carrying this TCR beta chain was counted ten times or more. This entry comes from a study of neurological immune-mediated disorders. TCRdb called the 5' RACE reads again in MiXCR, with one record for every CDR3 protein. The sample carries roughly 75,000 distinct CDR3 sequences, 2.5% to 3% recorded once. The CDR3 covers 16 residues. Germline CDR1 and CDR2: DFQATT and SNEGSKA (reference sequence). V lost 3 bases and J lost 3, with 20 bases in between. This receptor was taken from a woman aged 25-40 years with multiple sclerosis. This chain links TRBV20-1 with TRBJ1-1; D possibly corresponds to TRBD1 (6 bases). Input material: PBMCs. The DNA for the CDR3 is TGCAGTGCTAGCCGCCCAGGGGAAGAAAGAGACACTGAAGCTTTCTTT. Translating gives CSASRPGEERDTEAFF.